This T cell receptor (beta chain) originates from a study of blood T cell repertoires in COVID-19. Study information: Sites in the United States, Italy and Spain provided acute and convalescent COVID-19 samples. Nucleic acid was either cDNA or gDNA, and it came from T cells, B-cell-depleted T cells, or PBMCs.

Original handling: Researchers report that nucleated cell counts were estimated from reference gene primer amplification. The protocol was immunoSEQ multiplex PCR, while the TCRdb copy is restricted to in-frame clones and leaves out a portion. For V, J and clone size, that table is used; D and trimming come from the DNA. The sample holds 200,000 to 250,000 clones, 88% seen once. The germline CDR1 and CDR2 sequences are KGHSH and LQKENI. The CDR3 extends over 15 amino acids. V lost 6 bases and J 4 bases, leaving 16 bases between the germline ends. The chain couples TRBV18 to TRBJ1-5, with D tentatively TRBD1 (6 bases). This receptor was identified in a man between 18 and 29 years old with active or convalescent COVID-19. The specimen sequenced was peripheral blood. The CDR3 loop reads CASSPGVGGNQPQHF. The CDR3 nucleotides are TGTGCCAGCTCGCCAGGGGTAGGGGGAAATCAGCCCCAGCATTTT.